The T cell receptor beta chain under discussion was sequenced for a study of blood T cell repertoires in COVID-19. Study summary: Sites across the United States, Italy and Spain contributed samples from acute and convalescent COVID-19. T cells, B-cell-depleted T cells, or PBMCs provided the cDNA or gDNA that served as material.

Authors' methods: Reference gene primers were amplified, and this amplification served to estimate nucleated cell counts. Clones were sequenced by immunoSEQ multiplex PCR, and TCRdb holds only the in-frame ones, with some missing. That table supplies the V and J calls and clone size; D and trimming were determined from the DNA. The table has 100,000 to 150,000 clones, about four fifths seen once. The length of the CDR3 is 18 residues. Trimming cost V 5 bases and J 0 bases; bases outside gene matches: 15. CDR1 is SGHDT, CDR2 YYEEEE, per germline. This receptor was identified in a woman in her 30s who had recovered from COVID-19. The chain is built from TRBV5-6 and TRBJ1-2; TRBD1 agrees at 8 bases. The material sequenced was peripheral blood. In nucleotides, the CDR3 is TGTGCCAGCAGTTCTGCCGGGACAGGCCGGATCGCTAACTATGGCTACACCTTC. It yields the protein CASSSAGTGRIANYGYTF.